This T cell receptor beta chain derives from a study of cytomegalovirus exposure and HLA in healthy donors. Across the study: According to later analysis, the same platform produced the roughly 110 validation and several hundred first-cohort repertoires. Whole-study findings and limits: Rare TCR sequences predominated, though certain public TCRs were found in many donors.

Details on this clone: Its target is not known.

Generated by immunoSEQ multiplex PCR, the TCRdb table keeps only in-frame clones and is missing some. The sample records about 72,000 clones, 94% being singletons. This TCR came from a young woman in good health and CMV-seronegative. The specimen was PBMCs.

The CDR3 region is CASSPRSHSGGSGETQYF. The CDR3 bases are TGTGCCAGCAGCCCGCGCTCACATAGCGGGGGGAGTGGGGAGACCCAGTACTTC. The V gene is TRBV11-3, the J gene TRBJ2-5; 10 bases are a match to TRBD2. CDR1 SGHNT and CDR2 YENEEA come from the germline V gene. Trimming took 5 bases from V and 5 from J; bases not matched to a gene: 17. This CDR3 contains 18 residues. Based on the CDR3 plus reference TRBV11-3 and TRBJ2-5, the full variable domain is EAGVVQSPRYKIIEKKQPVAFWCNPISGHNTLYWYLQNLGQGPELLIRYENEEAVDDSQLPKDRFSAERLKGVDSTLKIQPAELGDSAVYLCASSPRSHSGGSGETQYFGPGTRLLVL.